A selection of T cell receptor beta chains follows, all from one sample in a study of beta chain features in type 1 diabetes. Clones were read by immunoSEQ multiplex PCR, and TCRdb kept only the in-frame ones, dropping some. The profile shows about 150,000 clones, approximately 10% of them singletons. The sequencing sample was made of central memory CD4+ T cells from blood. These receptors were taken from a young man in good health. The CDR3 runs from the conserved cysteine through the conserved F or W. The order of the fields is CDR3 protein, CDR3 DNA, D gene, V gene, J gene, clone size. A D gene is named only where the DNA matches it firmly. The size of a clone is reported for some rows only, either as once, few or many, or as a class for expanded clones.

cdr3_aa: CSVEGATNEKLFF
cdr3_nt: TGCAGCGTTGAAGGGGCAACTAATGAAAAACTGTTTTTT
d_call: NA
v_call: TRBV29-1
j_call: TRBJ1-4
clone_size: few

cdr3_aa: CASSLSGQGGYEQYF
cdr3_nt: TGTGCCAGCAGTTTATCAGGACAGGGGGGATACGAGCAGTACTTC
d_call: TRBD1
v_call: TRBV28
j_call: TRBJ2-7
clone_size: NA

cdr3_aa: CASSLSWSSYNEQFF
cdr3_nt: TGTGCCAGCAGCCTCAGCTGGAGCTCCTACAATGAGCAGTTCTTC
d_call: NA
v_call: TRBV6-5
j_call: TRBJ2-1
clone_size: few

cdr3_aa: CASSQGVVAKNIQYF
cdr3_nt: TGCGCCAGCAGCCAAGGAGTCGTAGCCAAAAACATTCAGTACTTC
d_call: NA
v_call: TRBV4-1
j_call: TRBJ2-4
clone_size: once

cdr3_aa: CASSPLSGSSYNEQFF
cdr3_nt: TGTGCCAGCAGTCCCCTTAGCGGAAGCTCCTACAATGAGCAGTTCTTC
d_call: NA
v_call: TRBV7-6
j_call: TRBJ2-1
clone_size: few

cdr3_aa: CASSRRAHGSGANVLTF
cdr3_nt: TGTGCCAGCAGCCGCCGGGCCCATGGCTCTGGGGCCAACGTCCTGACTTTC
d_call: NA
v_call: TRBV14
j_call: TRBJ2-6
clone_size: few

cdr3_aa: CASSLPTDTQYF
cdr3_nt: TGTGCCAGCAGCTTACCAACAGATACGCAGTATTTT
d_call: NA
v_call: TRBV7-8
j_call: TRBJ2-3
clone_size: few

cdr3_aa: CAWSAGRNYEQYF
cdr3_nt: TGTGCCTGGAGTGCGGGACGGAATTACGAGCAGTACTTC
d_call: NA
v_call: TRBV30
j_call: TRBJ2-7
clone_size: few

cdr3_aa: CASSITSGATYEQYF
cdr3_nt: TGTGCCAGCAGCATTACAAGCGGGGCCACCTACGAGCAGTACTTC
d_call: TRBD2
v_call: TRBV7-2
j_call: TRBJ2-7
clone_size: many

cdr3_aa: CASSSPPGDLDTDTQYF
cdr3_nt: TGTGCCAGCAGCTCTCCCCCGGGGGACCTCGACACAGATACGCAGTATTTT
d_call: NA
v_call: TRBV7-2
j_call: TRBJ2-3
clone_size: NA

cdr3_aa: CSVAPSGFTNTEAFF
cdr3_nt: TGCAGCGTTGCCCCCTCAGGGTTCACGAACACTGAAGCTTTCTTT
d_call: NA
v_call: TRBV29-1
j_call: TRBJ1-1
clone_size: NA

cdr3_aa: CASSLRNRATDTQYF
cdr3_nt: TGTGCCAGCAGCCTAAGGAACAGGGCAACAGATACGCAGTATTTT
d_call: NA
v_call: TRBV6-6
j_call: TRBJ2-3
clone_size: NA

cdr3_aa: CAWSVQGNQPQHF
cdr3_nt: TGTGCCTGGAGTGTACAGGGGAATCAGCCCCAGCATTTT
d_call: TRBD1
v_call: TRBV30
j_call: TRBJ1-5
clone_size: NA

cdr3_aa: CASSFGARGGRSYEQYF
cdr3_nt: TGTGCCAGCAGCTTTGGGGCCCGCGGCGGGAGGTCCTACGAGCAGTACTTC
d_call: TRBD2
v_call: TRBV5-6
j_call: TRBJ2-7
clone_size: few

cdr3_aa: CASSLKRSGELFF
cdr3_nt: TGTGCCAGCAGCTTGAAGCGGTCCGGGGAGCTGTTTTTT
d_call: NA
v_call: TRBV7-2
j_call: TRBJ2-2
clone_size: NA

cdr3_aa: CASSLDLDTEAFF
cdr3_nt: TGTGCCAGCAGCTTAGATTTGGACACTGAAGCTTTCTTT
d_call: NA
v_call: TRBV11-2
j_call: TRBJ1-1
clone_size: NA

cdr3_aa: CASSQAMGGNTIYF
cdr3_nt: TGTGCCAGCAGCCAAGCCATGGGTGGAAACACCATATATTTT
d_call: NA
v_call: TRBV14
j_call: TRBJ1-3
clone_size: few

cdr3_aa: CAWKGEGTYGYTF
cdr3_nt: TGTGCCTGGAAGGGGGAGGGCACCTATGGCTACACCTTC
d_call: NA
v_call: TRBV30
j_call: TRBJ1-2
clone_size: few

cdr3_aa: CASSPSSGANVLTF
cdr3_nt: TGTGCCAGCTCACCGAGCTCTGGGGCCAACGTCCTGACTTTC
d_call: NA
v_call: TRBV18
j_call: TRBJ2-6
clone_size: NA

cdr3_aa: CASSQVDRENTEAFF
cdr3_nt: TGTGCCAGCAGCCAAGTAGACAGGGAGAACACTGAAGCTTTCTTT
d_call: TRBD1
v_call: TRBV4-2
j_call: TRBJ1-1
clone_size: once

cdr3_aa: CASSSTGLRRGNTIYF
cdr3_nt: TGTGCCAGCAGCTCGACGGGGCTGCGACGGGGAAACACCATATATTTT
d_call: NA
v_call: TRBV7-2
j_call: TRBJ1-3
clone_size: NA

cdr3_aa: CASSRLGGSGPSYEQYF
cdr3_nt: TGTGCCAGCAGCCGCCTTGGGGGTTCGGGTCCCTCCTACGAGCAGTACTTC
d_call: NA
v_call: TRBV4-2
j_call: TRBJ2-7
clone_size: NA

cdr3_aa: CASSPFSGRLADTQYF
cdr3_nt: TGTGCCAGCAGCCCCTTTAGTGGGAGATTGGCAGATACGCAGTATTTT
d_call: NA
v_call: TRBV7-3
j_call: TRBJ2-3
clone_size: NA

cdr3_aa: CASSPRLGFQETQYF
cdr3_nt: TGTGCCAGCTCACCCAGATTAGGGTTTCAAGAGACCCAGTACTTC
d_call: NA
v_call: TRBV18
j_call: TRBJ2-5
clone_size: many

cdr3_aa: CASSLARIGDTEAFF
cdr3_nt: TGCGCCAGCAGCTTGGCCCGGATAGGTGACACTGAAGCTTTCTTT
d_call: NA
v_call: TRBV5-1
j_call: TRBJ1-1
clone_size: few

cdr3_aa: CASSQGLNNEQFF
cdr3_nt: TGTGCCAGCAGCCAGGGACTGAACAATGAGCAGTTCTTC
d_call: NA
v_call: TRBV11-2
j_call: TRBJ2-1
clone_size: NA

cdr3_aa: CASSVTRHRWTDTQYF
cdr3_nt: TGTGCCAGCAGCGTTACGCGACACCGATGGACAGATACGCAGTATTTT
d_call: NA
v_call: TRBV28
j_call: TRBJ2-3
clone_size: few

cdr3_aa: CATLDRGSTDTQYF
cdr3_nt: TGTGCCACCCTAGACAGGGGAAGCACAGATACGCAGTATTTT
d_call: TRBD1
v_call: TRBV15
j_call: TRBJ2-3
clone_size: few

cdr3_aa: CASSVAAGRDTQYF
cdr3_nt: TGTGCCAGCAGCGTAGCGGCGGGGCGGGATACGCAGTATTTT
d_call: NA
v_call: TRBV9
j_call: TRBJ2-3
clone_size: NA

cdr3_aa: CSGGGQGASQPQHF
cdr3_nt: TGCAGCGGGGGGGGACAGGGAGCGAGTCAGCCCCAGCATTTT
d_call: TRBD1
v_call: TRBV29-1
j_call: TRBJ1-5
clone_size: many

cdr3_aa: CASSQEGETQYF
cdr3_nt: TGTGCCAGCTCCCAGGAGGGGGAGACCCAGTACTTC
d_call: NA
v_call: TRBV18
j_call: TRBJ2-5
clone_size: few

cdr3_aa: CASSSANRGLLNTEAFF
cdr3_nt: TGTGCCAGCAGCTCCGCGAACAGGGGGCTCTTGAACACTGAAGCTTTCTTT
d_call: TRBD1
v_call: TRBV7-2
j_call: TRBJ1-1
clone_size: few

cdr3_aa: CASSLRPKREGGTDTQYF
cdr3_nt: TGTGCCAGCAGTCTTCGGCCAAAGCGGGAGGGTGGCACAGATACGCAGTATTTT
d_call: TRBD2
v_call: TRBV27
j_call: TRBJ2-3
clone_size: NA

cdr3_aa: CASSFGQGTEAFF
cdr3_nt: TGTGCCAGCAGCTTCGGACAGGGGACTGAAGCTTTCTTT
d_call: TRBD1
v_call: TRBV9
j_call: TRBJ1-1
clone_size: few

cdr3_aa: CASSFTGSDTQYF
cdr3_nt: TGTGCCAGCAGCTTTACCGGGTCAGATACGCAGTATTTT
d_call: NA
v_call: TRBV7-2
j_call: TRBJ2-3
clone_size: NA

cdr3_aa: CASSQETRATGANVLTF
cdr3_nt: TGCGCCAGCAGCCAGGAGACACGGGCAACTGGGGCCAACGTCCTGACTTTC
d_call: NA
v_call: TRBV4-3
j_call: TRBJ2-6
clone_size: many

cdr3_aa: CASKWTSGSYEQYF
cdr3_nt: TGTGCCAGCAAGTGGACTAGCGGATCCTACGAGCAGTACTTC
d_call: TRBD2
v_call: TRBV6-5
j_call: TRBJ2-7
clone_size: few

cdr3_aa: CASSKGADQESNSPLHF
cdr3_nt: TGTGCCAGCAGCAAAGGCGCGGACCAGGAGTCAAATTCACCCCTCCACTTT
d_call: NA
v_call: TRBV21-1
j_call: TRBJ1-6
clone_size: NA

cdr3_aa: CASSLTGTGYTF
cdr3_nt: TGTGCCAGCAGTTTGACAGGGACTGGCTACACCTTC
d_call: TRBD1
v_call: TRBV27
j_call: TRBJ1-2
clone_size: NA

cdr3_aa: CAISDLPIGAFF
cdr3_nt: TGTGCCATCAGTGACCTTCCAATAGGAGCTTTCTTT
d_call: NA
v_call: TRBV10-3
j_call: TRBJ1-1
clone_size: NA

cdr3_aa: CASSLDRVLNTIYF
cdr3_nt: TGTGCCAGCAGCTTAGACAGGGTTTTAAACACCATATATTTT
d_call: NA
v_call: TRBV7-2
j_call: TRBJ1-3
clone_size: many

cdr3_aa: CASSFMDYGYTF
cdr3_nt: TGTGCCAGCAGCTTCATGGACTATGGCTACACCTTC
d_call: NA
v_call: TRBV7-9
j_call: TRBJ1-2
clone_size: few

cdr3_aa: CASSLRPYWETQYF
cdr3_nt: TGTGCCAGCAGCTTAAGGCCTTACTGGGAGACCCAGTACTTC
d_call: NA
v_call: TRBV7-3
j_call: TRBJ2-5
clone_size: few

cdr3_aa: CATILAKAREQFF
cdr3_nt: TGTGCAACCATCCTAGCCAAGGCCCGCGAGCAGTTCTTC
d_call: NA
v_call: TRBV28
j_call: TRBJ2-1
clone_size: NA

cdr3_aa: CASSKGIQGPGTDTQYF
cdr3_nt: TGTGCCAGCAGCAAGGGAATACAGGGCCCCGGCACAGATACGCAGTATTTT
d_call: NA
v_call: TRBV21-1
j_call: TRBJ2-3
clone_size: few

cdr3_aa: CTSSHPSPPLAKNIQYF
cdr3_nt: TGCACCAGCAGCCATCCTAGTCCTCCTTTAGCCAAAAACATTCAGTACTTC
d_call: NA
v_call: TRBV1
j_call: TRBJ2-4
clone_size: NA

cdr3_aa: CASILFTGGTDTQYF
cdr3_nt: TGTGCCAGCATCCTCTTCACAGGGGGCACAGATACGCAGTATTTT
d_call: TRBD1
v_call: TRBV7-2
j_call: TRBJ2-3
clone_size: many

cdr3_aa: CASSWGLGPQYF
cdr3_nt: TGTGCCAGCAGTTGGGGTTTGGGCCCGCAGTACTTC
d_call: NA
v_call: TRBV6-5
j_call: TRBJ2-7
clone_size: few

cdr3_aa: CASSLRTGVSNYGYTF
cdr3_nt: TGCGCCAGCAGCTTACGGACAGGGGTATCAAACTATGGCTACACCTTC
d_call: TRBD1
v_call: TRBV5-1
j_call: TRBJ1-2
clone_size: NA

cdr3_aa: CASSVGADTQYF
cdr3_nt: TGTGCCAGCAGCGTAGGCGCAGATACGCAGTATTTT
d_call: NA
v_call: TRBV9
j_call: TRBJ2-3
clone_size: NA